This T cell receptor beta chain stems from a study of early T cells in non-severe SARS-CoV-2 infection. Study-level results: A preference for anti-spike CD8 responses marked VDJdb matching, which missed private and CD4 specificities.

Remarks on this clonotype: Its antigen is undetermined.

Individual cDNA molecules were tagged with unique molecular identifiers. One entry per CDR3 protein, called by TCRdb with MiXCR from the 5' RACE reads. This sample yields about 25,000 distinct CDR3 sequences, of which around 6% are seen a single time; 2.4% belongs to the top ten. Germline loops: CDR1 MNHEY, CDR2 SVGAGI. V lost 5 bases, J lost 9 bases, and 20 bases lay in between. The CDR3 is 15 amino acids. This TCR derives from an adult who was a healthcare worker with PCR-confirmed SARS-CoV-2 infection or an uninfected control (not recorded which). This chain links TRBV6-5 with TRBJ1-5; tentative D call: TRBD1 (6 bases). The specimen was whole blood. CDR3 amino acids: CASSRDQGHLWPQHF. In DNA, the CDR3 is TGTGCCAGCAGTCGGGATCAGGGGCACCTTTGGCCCCAGCATTTT.